The 19 T cell receptor beta chains reported below all come from one sample, sequenced in a study of blood T cell repertoires in COVID-19. Profiling relied on immunoSEQ multiplex PCR, and the TCRdb table lists in-frame clones only, not all of them. The table shows some 180,000 clones, with 80% to 90% occurring only once. Sample: peripheral blood. These receptors came from a woman aged 40-49 years with COVID-19, enrolled during active disease.

The chain employs TRBV27 and TRBJ2-7; 10 positions match TRBD2. Per the germline V gene, CDR1 is MNHEY and CDR2 is SMNVEV (reference sequence). This CDR3 comprises 14 residues. Germline trimming cut 7 bases from V and 3 bases from J; bases unmatched to any gene: 6. CDR3 protein: CASMWTSGLYEQYF. CDR3 sequence (DNA): TGTGCCAGCATGTGGACTAGCGGACTCTACGAGCAGTACTTC.

This clone was found a few times. The CDR3 coding sequence is TGTGCCAGCAGCCCCGGGACAGCGGTTGAAAAACTGTTTTTT. Its protein product is CASSPGTAVEKLFF. The chain is built from TRBV7-9 and TRBJ1-4, with 7 bases that match TRBD1. V gave up 5 bases and J gave up 7 bases; unmatched junction bases: 7. The CDR3 consists of 14 residues. The V gene's germline CDR1 is SEHNR and CDR2 FQNEAQ (reference sequence).

V gene TRBV12-3 or TRBV12-4 combines with J gene TRBJ1-2; 11 bases agree with TRBD1. The trim removed 7 bases at V and 7 bases at J, leaving 5 bases unmatched. This CDR3 has 13 residues. In DNA, the CDR3 is TGTGCCAGCACCTGGGGGACAGGGGGTGGCTACACCTTC. Protein sequence: CASTWGTGGGYTF.

This rearrangement joins TRBV28 to TRBJ2-1; D gene unclear. The germline V and J ends were trimmed by 6 bases and 13 bases, with 13 bases remaining between them. The CDR3 contains 11 residues. Per the germline V gene, CDR1 is MDHEN and CDR2 is SYDVKM. The CDR3 DNA sequence: TGTGCCAGCAGCCCCCGACATACCCAGTTCTTC. This gives the protein CASSPRHTQFF.

The rearrangement links TRBV14 to TRBJ2-3, with TRBD2 as a possible D gene (6 bases). V lost 4 bases and J 7 bases, leaving 21 bases between the germline ends. Germline loops: CDR1 SGHDN, CDR2 FVKESK. The CDR3 loop spans 16 amino acids. The CDR3 DNA reads TGTGCCAGCAGCCCGTATTATTTGCGGGGTAGCTATACGCAGTATTTT. It translates to CASSPYYLRGSYTQYF.

This chain uses TRBV30 with TRBJ2-1; possibly TRBD2 for D (6 bases). CDR1 GTSNPN and CDR2 SVGIG come from the germline V gene (reference sequence). The CDR3 consists of 15 residues. Trimming stripped 3 bases from V and 0 bases from J, with 12 bases between. This CDR3 is CAWRGGRFSYNEQFF. The CDR3 DNA reads TGTGCCTGGAGGGGGGGTCGGTTCTCCTACAATGAGCAGTTCTTC.

This clone has a single count. V and J are TRBV7-2 and TRBJ2-6; 7 bases fit TRBD2. The V segment lost 6 bases and the J segment 4 bases; nucleotides outside the gene matches: 6. The length of the CDR3 is 15 residues. The germline V gene encodes CDR1 SGHTA and CDR2 FQGNSA. CDR3 sequence reads: CASSTGGAGANVLTF. The CDR3 region has the DNA TGTGCCAGCAGTACGGGAGGTGCCGGGGCCAACGTCCTGACTTTC.

This clone was counted once. The chain joins TRBV3-1 (or the pseudogene TRBV3-2) to TRBJ2-3, with 10 bases lining up with TRBD2. Germline lookup yields CDR1 LGHDT and CDR2 YNNKEL (reference sequence). The CDR3 runs 16 residues. Trimming cost V 4 bases and J 2 bases; bases outside gene matches: 6. CDR3 in amino acids: CASSRRAGGATDTQYF. CDR3 in DNA: TGTGCCAGCAGCCGACGAGCGGGGGGGGCCACAGATACGCAGTATTTT.

This rearrangement joins TRBV7-3 to TRBJ2-1; 8 bases map to TRBD2. The CDR3 extends over 15 amino acids. The trim removed 2 bases at V and 2 bases at J, leaving 2 bases unmatched. The germline gives CDR1 SGHTA, CDR2 FQGTGA. CDR3 region: CASSLVAGPYNEQFF. The CDR3 DNA is TGTGCCAGCAGCTTAGTAGCGGGACCCTACAATGAGCAGTTCTTC. The full variable domain, rest sourced from reference TRBV7-3 and TRBJ2-1, is GAGVSQTPSNKVTEKGKYVELRCDPISGHTALYWYRQSLGQGPEFLIYFQGTGAADDSGLPNDRFFAVRPEGSVSTLKIQRTERGDSAVYLCASSLVAGPYNEQFFGPGTRLTVL.

This sequence joins TRBV2 and TRBJ1-1; a possible D gene is TRBD1 (5 bases). Trimming took 8 bases from V and 1 from J, leaving 20 bases between them. Germline V gene sequence: CDR1 SNHLY, CDR2 FYNNEI. This CDR3 region has 16 residues. CDR3 coding DNA: TGTGCCAGCTTCGGGGGAGAGGGAAACGCGAACACTGAAGCTTTCTTT. Translation: CASFGGEGNANTEAFF. Full variable domain (missing parts from reference TRBV2 and TRBJ1-1): EPEVTQTPSHQVTQMGQEVILRCVPISNHLYFYWYRQILGQKVEFLVSFYNNEISEKSEIFDDQFSVERPDGSNFTLKIRSTKLEDSAMYFCASFGGEGNANTEAFFGQGTRLTVV.

The rearrangement joins TRBV7-3 to TRBJ2-5; maybe TRBD2 (7 bases). V gave up 5 bases and J gave up 2 bases, with 15 bases separating them. CDR1 SGHTA and CDR2 FQGTGA come from the germline V gene. The CDR3 totals 15 residues. The CDR3 DNA sequence: TGTGCCAGCAGCCCCCTGGGGGGGCAGCAAGAGACCCAGTACTTC. As protein: CASSPLGGQQETQYF. Looking up the rest from reference TRBV7-3 and TRBJ2-5 gives the full variable domain: GAGVSQTPSNKVTEKGKYVELRCDPISGHTALYWYRQSLGQGPEFLIYFQGTGAADDSGLPNDRFFAVRPEGSVSTLKIQRTERGDSAVYLCASSPLGGQQETQYFGPGTRLLVL.

The rearrangement links TRBV7-9 to TRBJ1-3; 7 nucleotides agree with TRBD1. The CDR3 has 14 amino acids. Germline loops: CDR1 SEHNR, CDR2 FQNEAQ (reference sequence). Trimming cost V 5 bases and J 3 bases; bases outside gene matches: 4. The CDR3 region has the DNA TGTGCCAGCAGCGAAGGGGGCTATGGAAACACCATATATTTT. Translated, it gives CASSEGGYGNTIYF.

This clone was seen just once. The rearrangement joins TRBV5-1 to TRBJ1-2; no reliable D call. This CDR3 has 16 residues. From germline, CDR1 is SGHRS and CDR2 YFSETQ. The germline V and J ends were trimmed by 4 bases and 0 bases, with 16 bases remaining between them. The chain's CDR3 is CASSPQAGLTNYGYTF. CDR3 coding DNA: TGCGCCAGCAGCCCCCAGGCAGGCCTCACTAACTATGGCTACACCTTC.

The rearrangement joins TRBV6-1 to TRBJ1-5, with D possibly matching TRBD1 (5 bases). V was cut by 3 bases and J by 2 bases, with 11 bases left in between. The length of the CDR3 is 15 residues. Germline V CDR1 and CDR2: MNHNS, SASEGT. CDR3 coding DNA: TGTGCCAGCAGTGATGAGGGACTGGGCAATCAGCCCCAGCATTTT. Its translation is CASSDEGLGNQPQHF.

Only a few counts were recorded for this clone. The chain employs TRBV2 and TRBJ2-7; 7 nucleotides agree with TRBD2. The CDR3 has 14 residues. After removal of 7 bases from V and 5 bases from J, the junction contained 11 bases not matched to a gene. Per the germline V gene, CDR1 is SNHLY and CDR2 is FYNNEI. The CDR3 protein is CASKMGGTFDEQYF. The CDR3 DNA reads as TGTGCCAGCAAGATGGGGGGGACGTTTGACGAGCAGTACTTC.

The genes are TRBV3-1 (or the pseudogene TRBV3-2) and TRBJ1-5; D possibly corresponds to TRBD1 (6 bases). This CDR3 has 15 residues. Germline lookup yields CDR1 LGHDT and CDR2 YNNKEL (reference sequence). V was cut by 0 bases and J by 6 bases, with 12 bases left in between. The CDR3 DNA sequence: TGTGCCAGCAGCCAAGAGGGGGCTTTAGGTCAGCCCCAGCATTTT. This sequence encodes CASSQEGALGQPQHF.

This chain joins TRBV30 and TRBJ1-1, with D perhaps TRBD1 (5 bases). Trimming removed 3 bases from V and 5 bases from J, with 16 bases in between. The germline V gene has CDR1 GTSNPN and CDR2 SVGIG (reference sequence). The CDR3 has 14 amino acids. Written as DNA, the CDR3 is TGTGCCTGGAGGGTCGGGGACTCGGGGACTGAAGCTTTCTTT. It specifies CAWRVGDSGTEAFF.

The chain recombines TRBV9 with TRBJ2-1, with D tentatively TRBD1 (6 bases). The V gene's germline CDR1 is SGDLS and CDR2 YYNGEE. Trimming took off 1 base at V and 8 bases at J, with 16 bases between the two ends. This CDR3 has 15 amino acids. The CDR3 loop reads CASSVLAGDRDEQFF. In DNA form, the CDR3 reads TGTGCCAGCAGCGTACTGGCAGGGGACCGGGATGAGCAGTTCTTC.

The chain links TRBV5-8 to TRBJ2-3; no clear D. Germline V gives CDR1 SGHTS, CDR2 YDEGEE. Trimming cost V 0 bases and J 2 bases, with 10 bases left between them. This CDR3 has 15 residues. The CDR3 coding sequence is TGTGCCAGCAGCTTGGTGTTGTCAGACACAGATACGCAGTATTTT. Protein: CASSLVLSDTDTQYF.